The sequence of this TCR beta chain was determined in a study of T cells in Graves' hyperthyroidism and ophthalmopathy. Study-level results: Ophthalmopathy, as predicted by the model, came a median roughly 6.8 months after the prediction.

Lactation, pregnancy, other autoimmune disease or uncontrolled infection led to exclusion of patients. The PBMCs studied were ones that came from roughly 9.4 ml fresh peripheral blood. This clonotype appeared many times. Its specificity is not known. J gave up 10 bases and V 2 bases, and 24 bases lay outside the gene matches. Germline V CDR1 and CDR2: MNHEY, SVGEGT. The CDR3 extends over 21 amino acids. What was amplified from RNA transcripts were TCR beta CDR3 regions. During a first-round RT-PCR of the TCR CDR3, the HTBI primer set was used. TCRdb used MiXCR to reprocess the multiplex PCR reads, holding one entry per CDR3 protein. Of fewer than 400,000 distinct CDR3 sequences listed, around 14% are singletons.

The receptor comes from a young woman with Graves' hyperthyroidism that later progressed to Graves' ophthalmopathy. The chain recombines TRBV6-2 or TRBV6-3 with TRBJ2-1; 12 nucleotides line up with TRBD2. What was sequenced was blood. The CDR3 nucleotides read TGTGCCAGCAGTTACCCGAGGACTAGCGGGATTGCGCCCTTCACTAAACGAGAGCAGTTCTTC. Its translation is CASSYPRTSGIAPFTKREQFF.